This entry lists 9 T cell receptor beta chains sequenced from one sample in a study of CD4 T cell repertoires in COVID-19. Profiling relied on immunoSEQ multiplex PCR, and the TCRdb table lists in-frame clones only, not all of them. The sample shows some 80,000 clones, roughly 80% of them seen only once. The material sequenced was CD4+ T cells from peripheral blood, taken after recovery from COVID-19. These receptors were taken from a human donor who had COVID-19.

V gene TRBV5-1 combines with J gene TRBJ2-1, with TRBD2 matching over 11 bases. Germline V gives CDR1 SGHRS, CDR2 YFSETQ. The CDR3 sequence is 14 residues long. V shed 5 bases, J shed 5 bases, and the junction held 3 bases outside the gene matches. CDR3 sequence: CASRGLADNNEQFF. The CDR3 DNA is TGCGCCAGCAGGGGACTAGCGGATAACAATGAGCAGTTCTTC.

Written as DNA, the CDR3 is TGTGCCAGCAGCTTAGATCCAGGTGGCAATCAGCCCCAGCATTTT. It translates to CASSLDPGGNQPQHF. This chain uses TRBV7-2 with TRBJ1-5; D is ambiguous. CDR3 length: 15 amino acids. Germline CDR1 and CDR2: SGHTA and FQGNSA. Trimming removed 1 base at V and 2 bases at J, with 9 bases between.

V and J are TRBV21-1 and TRBJ2-1; TRBD1 is the table's D call, not checked against the DNA. TRBV21-1 is recorded as a pseudogene. The CDR3 runs 15 residues. CDR3 protein: CASSRTGKGGDEQFF. The CDR3 DNA reads as TGTGCCAGCAGCCGAACCGGGAAAGGGGGCGATGAGCAGTTCTTC.

The chain recombines TRBV10-2 with TRBJ2-3; the match to TRBD2 covers 13 bases. Germline CDR1 is WSHSY and CDR2 is SAAADI. The CDR3 is 14 residues long. The trim removed 6 bases at V and 6 bases at J, leaving 3 bases unmatched. The CDR3 is CASRELAGGDTQYF. CDR3 DNA: TGCGCCAGCAGGGAACTAGCGGGGGGGGATACGCAGTATTTT.

The chain recombines TRBV19 with TRBJ2-6; 7 nucleotides align to TRBD1. V dropped 5 bases and J dropped 2; count of bases not matched to a gene: 3. There are 15 residues in the CDR3. Germline lookup yields CDR1 LNHDA and CDR2 SQIVND (reference sequence). The CDR3 region has the DNA TGTGCCAGTAGTTCGACAGGGACTGGGGCCAACGTCCTGACTTTC. This codes for CASSSTGTGANVLTF.

This chain connects TRBV29-1 to TRBJ2-3; D may be TRBD1 (6 bases). This CDR3 has 11 amino acids. Germline values: CDR1 SQVTM, CDR2 ANQGSEA. V was trimmed by 7 bases and J by 4 bases, leaving 9 bases between them. The DNA of the CDR3 is TGCAGCGGGCAGGGGTCAGATACGCAGTATTTT. Protein product: CSGQGSDTQYF.

This CDR3 reads CATSREGAGLNQPQHF. CDR3 in DNA: TGTGCCACCAGCAGAGAGGGGGCGGGTCTCAATCAGCCCCAGCATTTT. The chain couples TRBV15 to TRBJ1-5; D perhaps matches TRBD1 (6 bases). This CDR3 comprises 16 residues. With 0 bases removed from V and 3 bases from J, the gap between germline ends came to 12 bases. CDR1 and CDR2 (germline): LNHNV, YYDKDF (reference sequence).

This clone turned up a few times. The J gene is TRBJ2-1, the V gene TRBV28; TRBD2 agrees at 11 bases. V was pared by 3 bases and J by 6 bases, with 7 bases of the junction left unmatched. Per the germline V gene, CDR1 is MDHEN and CDR2 is SYDVKM. The CDR3 covers 16 residues. DNA of the CDR3: TGTGCCAGCAGTTTCACACTAGCGGGAGCGGGCAATGAGCAGTTCTTC. Protein: CASSFTLAGAGNEQFF.

The J gene is TRBJ1-3, the V gene TRBV19; tentatively, D is TRBD1 (6 bases). CDR1 and CDR2 from the germline V gene are LNHDA and SQIVND (reference sequence). The CDR3 has 15 amino acids. V was shortened by 10 bases and J by 4 bases, with 20 bases between the two germline ends. The CDR3 nucleotides are TGTGCCACCATTCCCGACAGGTCCGCGGGAAACACCATATATTTT. Translated, it gives CATIPDRSAGNTIYF.